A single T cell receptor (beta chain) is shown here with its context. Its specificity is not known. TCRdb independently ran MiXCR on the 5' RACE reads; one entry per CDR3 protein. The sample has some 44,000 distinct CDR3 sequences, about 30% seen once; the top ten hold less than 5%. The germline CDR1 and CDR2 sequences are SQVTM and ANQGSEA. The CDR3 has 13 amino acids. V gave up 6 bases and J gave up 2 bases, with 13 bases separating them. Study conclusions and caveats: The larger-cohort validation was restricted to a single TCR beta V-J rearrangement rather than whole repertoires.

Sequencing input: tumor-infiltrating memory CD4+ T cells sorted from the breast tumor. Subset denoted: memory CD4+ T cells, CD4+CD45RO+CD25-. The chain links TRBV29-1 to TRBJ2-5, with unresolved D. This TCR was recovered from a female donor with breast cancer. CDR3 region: CSVKPGRQETQYF. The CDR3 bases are TGCAGCGTCAAGCCCGGCCGGCAAGAGACCCAGTACTTC.